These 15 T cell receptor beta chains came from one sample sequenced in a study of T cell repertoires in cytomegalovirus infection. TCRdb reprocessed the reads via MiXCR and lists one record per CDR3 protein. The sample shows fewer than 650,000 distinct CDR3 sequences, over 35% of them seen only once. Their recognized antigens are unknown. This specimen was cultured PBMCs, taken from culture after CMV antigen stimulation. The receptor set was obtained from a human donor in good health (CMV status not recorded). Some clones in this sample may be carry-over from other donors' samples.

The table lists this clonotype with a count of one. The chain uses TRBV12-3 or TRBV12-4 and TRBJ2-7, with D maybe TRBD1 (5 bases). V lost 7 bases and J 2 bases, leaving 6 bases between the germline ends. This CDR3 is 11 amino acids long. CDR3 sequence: CASTQAYEQYF. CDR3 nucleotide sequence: TGTGCCAGCACACAGGCCTACGAGCAGTACTTC.

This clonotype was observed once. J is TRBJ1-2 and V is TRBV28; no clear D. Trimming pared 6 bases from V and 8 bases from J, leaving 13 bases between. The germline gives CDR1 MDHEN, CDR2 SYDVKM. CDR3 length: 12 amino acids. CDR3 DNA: TGTGCCAGCAGGGACTTTCAAGGGGGCTACACCTTC. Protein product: CASRDFQGGYTF.

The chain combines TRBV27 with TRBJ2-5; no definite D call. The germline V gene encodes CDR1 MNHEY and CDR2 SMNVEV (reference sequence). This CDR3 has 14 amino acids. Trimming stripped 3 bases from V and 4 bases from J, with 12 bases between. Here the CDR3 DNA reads TGTGCCAGCAGTTTGGGATATCGAGGAGAGACCCAGTACTTC. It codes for CASSLGYRGETQYF.

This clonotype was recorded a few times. Here the CDR3 reads CASSSFGGTTNEKLFF. CDR3 DNA: TGTGCCAGCAGCTCCTTCGGGGGGACAACTAATGAAAAACTGTTTTTT. The gene calls are TRBV7-8 and TRBJ1-4, with D perhaps TRBD1 (5 bases). CDR1 and CDR2 from the germline V gene are SGHVS and FQNEAQ. The CDR3 is 16 residues long. V was pared by 4 bases and J by 0 bases, with 12 bases between. Filled out from reference TRBV7-8 and TRBJ1-4, the complete variable domain reads GAGVSQSPRYKVAKRGQDVALRCDPISGHVSLFWYQQALGQGPEFLTYFQNEAQLDKSGLPSDRFFAERPEGSVSTLKIQRTQQEDSAVYLCASSSFGGTTNEKLFFGSGTQLSVL.

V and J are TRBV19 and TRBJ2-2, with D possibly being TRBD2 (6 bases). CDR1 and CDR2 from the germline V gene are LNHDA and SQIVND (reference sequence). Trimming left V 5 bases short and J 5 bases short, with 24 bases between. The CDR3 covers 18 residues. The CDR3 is CASSPLGQIGEDTGELFF. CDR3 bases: TGTGCCAGTAGTCCCCTCGGCCAGATCGGGGAGGATACCGGGGAGCTGTTTTTT.

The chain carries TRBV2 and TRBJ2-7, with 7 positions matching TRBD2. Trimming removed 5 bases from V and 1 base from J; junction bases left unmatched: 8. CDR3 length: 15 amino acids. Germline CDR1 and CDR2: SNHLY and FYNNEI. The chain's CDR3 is CASSPRAGVSYEQYF. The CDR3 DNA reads TGTGCCAGCAGTCCGCGGGCGGGAGTGTCCTACGAGCAGTACTTC.

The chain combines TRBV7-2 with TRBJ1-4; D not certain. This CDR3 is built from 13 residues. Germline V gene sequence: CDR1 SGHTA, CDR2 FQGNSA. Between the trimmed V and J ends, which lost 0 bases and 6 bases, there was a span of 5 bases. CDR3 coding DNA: TGTGCCAGCAGCTTAGCGTCGGATGAAAAACTGTTTTTT. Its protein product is CASSLASDEKLFF.

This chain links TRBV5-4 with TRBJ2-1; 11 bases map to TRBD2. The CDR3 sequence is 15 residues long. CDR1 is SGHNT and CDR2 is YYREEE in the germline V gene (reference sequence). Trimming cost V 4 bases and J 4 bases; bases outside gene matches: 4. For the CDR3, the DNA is TGTGCCAGCAGCAAGGGACTAGCGGAATACAATGAGCAGTTCTTC. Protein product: CASSKGLAEYNEQFF.

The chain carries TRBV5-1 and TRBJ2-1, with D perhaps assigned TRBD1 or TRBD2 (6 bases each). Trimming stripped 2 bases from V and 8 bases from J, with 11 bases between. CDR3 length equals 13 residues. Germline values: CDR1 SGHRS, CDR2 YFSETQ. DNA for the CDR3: TGCGCCAGCAGCTTATGGGGGGCTGATGAGCAGTTCTTC. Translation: CASSLWGADEQFF. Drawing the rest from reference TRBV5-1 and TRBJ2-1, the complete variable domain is KAGVTQTPRYLIKTRGQQVTLSCSPISGHRSVSWYQQTPGQGLQFLFEYFSETQRNKGNFPGRFSGRQFSNSRSEMNVSTLELGDSALYLCASSLWGADEQFFGPGTRLTVL.

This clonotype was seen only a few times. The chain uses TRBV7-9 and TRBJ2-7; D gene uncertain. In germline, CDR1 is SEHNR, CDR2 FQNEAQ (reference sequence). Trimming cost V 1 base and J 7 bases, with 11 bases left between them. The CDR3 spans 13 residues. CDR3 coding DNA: TGTGCCAGCAGCTTAGGGTCCCAATGGGAGCAGTACTTC. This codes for CASSLGSQWEQYF.

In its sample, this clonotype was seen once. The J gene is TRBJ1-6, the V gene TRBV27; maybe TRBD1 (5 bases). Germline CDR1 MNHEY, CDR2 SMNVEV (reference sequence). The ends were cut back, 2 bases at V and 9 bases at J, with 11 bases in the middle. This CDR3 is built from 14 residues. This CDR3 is CASSLDSTSSPLHF. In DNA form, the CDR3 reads TGTGCCAGCAGTTTAGACAGTACCTCTTCACCCCTCCACTTT.

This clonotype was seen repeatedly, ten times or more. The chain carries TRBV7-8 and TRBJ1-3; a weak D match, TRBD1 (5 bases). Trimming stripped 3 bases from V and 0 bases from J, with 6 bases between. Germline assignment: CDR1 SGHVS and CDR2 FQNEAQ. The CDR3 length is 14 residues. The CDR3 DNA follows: TGTGCCAGCAGCTTCGACAGCTCTGGAAACACCATATATTTT. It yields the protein CASSFDSSGNTIYF. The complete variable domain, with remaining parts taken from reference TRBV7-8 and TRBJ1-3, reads GAGVSQSPRYKVAKRGQDVALRCDPISGHVSLFWYQQALGQGPEFLTYFQNEAQLDKSGLPSDRFFAERPEGSVSTLKIQRTQQEDSAVYLCASSFDSSGNTIYFGEGSWLTVV.

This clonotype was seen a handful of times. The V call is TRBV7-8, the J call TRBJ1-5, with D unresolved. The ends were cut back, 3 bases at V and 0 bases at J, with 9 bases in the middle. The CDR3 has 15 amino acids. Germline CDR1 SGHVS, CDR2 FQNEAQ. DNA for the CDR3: TGTGCCAGCAGCTTGCACGGCTATAGCAATCAGCCCCAGCATTTT. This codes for CASSLHGYSNQPQHF.

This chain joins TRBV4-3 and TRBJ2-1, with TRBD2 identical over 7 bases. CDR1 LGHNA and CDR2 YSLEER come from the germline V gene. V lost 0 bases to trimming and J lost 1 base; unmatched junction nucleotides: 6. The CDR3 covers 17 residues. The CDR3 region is CASSQDFGAGSYNEQFF. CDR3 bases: TGCGCCAGCAGCCAAGATTTCGGAGCGGGATCCTACAATGAGCAGTTCTTC.

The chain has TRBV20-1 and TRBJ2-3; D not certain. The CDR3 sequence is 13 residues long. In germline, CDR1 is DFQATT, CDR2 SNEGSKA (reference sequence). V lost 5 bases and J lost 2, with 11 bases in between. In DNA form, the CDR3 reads TGCAGTGCTTGCCCCCTGAACACAGATACGCAGTATTTT. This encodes CSACPLNTDTQYF.